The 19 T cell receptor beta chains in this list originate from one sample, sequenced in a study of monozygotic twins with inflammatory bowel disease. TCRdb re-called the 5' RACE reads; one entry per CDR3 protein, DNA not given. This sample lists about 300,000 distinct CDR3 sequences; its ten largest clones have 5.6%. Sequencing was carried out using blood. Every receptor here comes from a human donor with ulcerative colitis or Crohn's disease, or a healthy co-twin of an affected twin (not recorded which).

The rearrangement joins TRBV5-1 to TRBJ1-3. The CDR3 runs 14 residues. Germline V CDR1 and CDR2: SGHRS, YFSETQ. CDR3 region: CASSLDSAGNTIYF.

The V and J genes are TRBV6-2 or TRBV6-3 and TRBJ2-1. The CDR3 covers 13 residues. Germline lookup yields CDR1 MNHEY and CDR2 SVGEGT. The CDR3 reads CASSSADYNEQFF.

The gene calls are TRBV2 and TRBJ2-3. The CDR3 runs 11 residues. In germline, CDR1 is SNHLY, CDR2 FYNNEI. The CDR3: CASSELDTQYF.

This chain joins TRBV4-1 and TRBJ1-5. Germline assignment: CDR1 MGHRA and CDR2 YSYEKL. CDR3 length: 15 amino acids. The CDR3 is CASSQDKGNNQPQHF.

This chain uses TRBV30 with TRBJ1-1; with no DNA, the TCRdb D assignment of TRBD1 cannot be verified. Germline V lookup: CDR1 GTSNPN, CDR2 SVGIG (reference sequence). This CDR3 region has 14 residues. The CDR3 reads CARRGTGGPTEAFF. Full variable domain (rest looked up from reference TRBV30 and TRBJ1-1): SQTIHQWPATLVQPVGSPLSLECTVEGTSNPNLYWYRQAAGRGLQLLFYSVGIGQISSEVPQNLSASRPQDRQFILSSKKLLLSDSGFYLCARRGTGGPTEAFFGQGTRLTVV.

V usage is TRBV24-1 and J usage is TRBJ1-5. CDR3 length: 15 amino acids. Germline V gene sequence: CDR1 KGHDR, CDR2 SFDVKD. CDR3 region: CATSDSNRIYQPQHF.

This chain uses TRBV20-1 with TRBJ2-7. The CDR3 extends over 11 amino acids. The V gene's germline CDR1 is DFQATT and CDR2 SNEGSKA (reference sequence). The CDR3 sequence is CSARADYEQYF.

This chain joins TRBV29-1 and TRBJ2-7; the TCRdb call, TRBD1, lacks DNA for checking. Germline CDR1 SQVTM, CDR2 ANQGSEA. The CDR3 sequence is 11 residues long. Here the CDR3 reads CSARVEDEQYF.

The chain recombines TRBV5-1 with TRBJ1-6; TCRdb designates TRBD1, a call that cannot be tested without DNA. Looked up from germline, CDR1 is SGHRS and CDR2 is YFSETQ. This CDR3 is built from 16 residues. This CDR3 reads CASSLQGIIYNSPLHF.

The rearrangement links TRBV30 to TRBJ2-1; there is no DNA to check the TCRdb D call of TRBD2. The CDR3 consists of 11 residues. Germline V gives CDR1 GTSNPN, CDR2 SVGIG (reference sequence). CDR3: CAWSNGGEQFF. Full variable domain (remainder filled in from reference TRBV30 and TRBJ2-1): SQTIHQWPATLVQPVGSPLSLECTVEGTSNPNLYWYRQAAGRGLQLLFYSVGIGQISSEVPQNLSASRPQDRQFILSSKKLLLSDSGFYLCAWSNGGEQFFGPGTRLTVL.

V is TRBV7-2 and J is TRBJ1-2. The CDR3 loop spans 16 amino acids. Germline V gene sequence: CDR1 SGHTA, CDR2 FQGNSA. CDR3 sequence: CASSFGLGPLDGGYTF.

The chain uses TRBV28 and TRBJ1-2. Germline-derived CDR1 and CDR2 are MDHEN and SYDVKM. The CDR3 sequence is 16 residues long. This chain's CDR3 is CASSSPLGKGNYGYTF.

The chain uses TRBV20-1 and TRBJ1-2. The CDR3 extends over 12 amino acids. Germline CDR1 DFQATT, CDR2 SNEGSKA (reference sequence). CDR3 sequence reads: CSARDVTYGYTF.

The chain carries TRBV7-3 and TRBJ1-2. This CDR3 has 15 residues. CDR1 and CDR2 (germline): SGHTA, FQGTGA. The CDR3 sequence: CASSLNRVRDYGYTF.

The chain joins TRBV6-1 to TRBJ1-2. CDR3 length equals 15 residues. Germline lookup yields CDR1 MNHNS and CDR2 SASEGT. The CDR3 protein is CASSESALNGYGYTF.

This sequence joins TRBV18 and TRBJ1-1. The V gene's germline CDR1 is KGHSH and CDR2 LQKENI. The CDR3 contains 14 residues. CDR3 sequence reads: CASSPGPLNTEAFF.

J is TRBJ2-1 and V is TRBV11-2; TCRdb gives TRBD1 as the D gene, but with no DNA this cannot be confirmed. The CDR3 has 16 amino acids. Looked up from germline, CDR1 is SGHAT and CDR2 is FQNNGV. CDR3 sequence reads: CASTGRGGSSYNEQFF.

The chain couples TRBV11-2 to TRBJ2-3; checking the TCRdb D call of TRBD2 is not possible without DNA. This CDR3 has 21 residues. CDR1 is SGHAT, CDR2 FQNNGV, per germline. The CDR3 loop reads CASSLRNGLAGGIASTDTQYF.

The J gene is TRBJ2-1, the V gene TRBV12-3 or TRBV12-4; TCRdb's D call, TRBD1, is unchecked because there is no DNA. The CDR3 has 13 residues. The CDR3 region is CASKVDSHNEQFF.